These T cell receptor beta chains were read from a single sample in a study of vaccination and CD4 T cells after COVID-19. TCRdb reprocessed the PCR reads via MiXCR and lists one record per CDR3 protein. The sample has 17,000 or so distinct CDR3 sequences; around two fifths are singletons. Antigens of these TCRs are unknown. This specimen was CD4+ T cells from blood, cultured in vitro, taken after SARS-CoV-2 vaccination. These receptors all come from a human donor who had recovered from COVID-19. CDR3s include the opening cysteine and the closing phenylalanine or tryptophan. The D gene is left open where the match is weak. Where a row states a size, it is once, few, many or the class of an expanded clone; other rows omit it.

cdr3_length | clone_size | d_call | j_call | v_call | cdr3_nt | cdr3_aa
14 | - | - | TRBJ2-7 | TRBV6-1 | TGTGCCAGCTCGCAGGGCCAAGAAGCAGGCGAGCAGTACTTC | CASSQGQEAGEQYF
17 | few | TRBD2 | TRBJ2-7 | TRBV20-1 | TGCAGTGCTAGAAGGGGGCGGACTAGCGGGAGATATAACGAGCAGTACTTC | CSARRGRTSGRYNEQYF
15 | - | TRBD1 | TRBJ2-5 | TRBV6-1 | TGTGCCAGCAGTGAACGACAGGGGGCCGGCGAGACCCAGTACTTC | CASSERQGAGETQYF
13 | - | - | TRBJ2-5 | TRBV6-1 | TGTGCCAGCGGGGGGCGGGTTGGAGAGACCCAGTACTTC | CASGGRVGETQYF
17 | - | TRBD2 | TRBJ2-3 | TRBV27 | TGTGCCAGCAGTTTGGGACTAGCGGGAGCTGGCACAGATACGCAGTATTTT | CASSLGLAGAGTDTQYF
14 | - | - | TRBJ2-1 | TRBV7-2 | TGTGCCAGCAGCTTAGCGGGAGTATACAATGAGCAGTTCTTC | CASSLAGVYNEQFF
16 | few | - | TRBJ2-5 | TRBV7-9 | TGTGCCAGCAGCTTAAGTAGAGGGCAGTACCAAGAGACCCAGTACTTC | CASSLSRGQYQETQYF
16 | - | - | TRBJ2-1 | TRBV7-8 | TGTGCCAGCAGCTTAGGTAGGGGGTTCTCCTACAATGAGCAGTTCTTC | CASSLGRGFSYNEQFF
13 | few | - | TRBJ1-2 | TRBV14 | TGTGCCAGCAGCCAACTGCGCACCTATGGCTACACCTTC | CASSQLRTYGYTF
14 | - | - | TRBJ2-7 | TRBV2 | TGTGCCAGCAGTGTACAGGGAAAGAGGTACGAGCAGTACTTC | CASSVQGKRYEQYF
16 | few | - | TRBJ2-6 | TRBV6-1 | TGTGCCAGCAGCTGGGGTAAGCTCTCTGGGGCCAACGTCCTGACTTTC | CASSWGKLSGANVLTF
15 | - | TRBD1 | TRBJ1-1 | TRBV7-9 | TGTGCCAGCAGCTTACCGCCCAGGGGGGGGACTGAAGCTTTCTTT | CASSLPPRGGTEAFF
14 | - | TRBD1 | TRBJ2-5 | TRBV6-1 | TGTGCCAGCATCCGACAGGGGGCTGGGGAGACCCAGTACTTC | CASIRQGAGETQYF
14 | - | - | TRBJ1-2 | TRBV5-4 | TGTGCCAGCAGCTTGGCCAAGATCTGGGTCGGCTACACCTTC | CASSLAKIWVGYTF
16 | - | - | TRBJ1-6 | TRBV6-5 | TGTGCCAGCAGTTACTCAGAGGGGACGGGAAAATCACCCCTCCACTTT | CASSYSEGTGKSPLHF
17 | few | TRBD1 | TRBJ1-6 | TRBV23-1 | TGCGCCAGCAGCCTCTGGGGACAGGGGGCCTATAATTCACCCCTCCACTTT | CASSLWGQGAYNSPLHF
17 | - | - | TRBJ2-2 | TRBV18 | TGTGCCAGCTCACCACTTAGAAGCGGAACGAACACCGGGGAGCTGTTTTTT | CASSPLRSGTNTGELFF
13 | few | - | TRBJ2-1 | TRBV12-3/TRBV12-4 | TGTGCCAGCACTCCCAGCTCCTACAATGAGCAGTTCTTC | CASTPSSYNEQFF
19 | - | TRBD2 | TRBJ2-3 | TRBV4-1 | TGCGCCAGCAGCCGAGAGACTAGCGGGAGAGGGGGGAGCACAGATACGCAGTATTTT | CASSRETSGRGGSTDTQYF
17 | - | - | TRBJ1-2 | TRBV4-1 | TGCGCCAGCAGCCAATCTAGAACGGCGCAAGGGCACTATGGCTACACCTTC | CASSQSRTAQGHYGYTF
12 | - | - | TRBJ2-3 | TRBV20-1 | TGCAGTGCGGGGCAATTGACAGATACGCAGTATTTT | CSAGQLTDTQYF
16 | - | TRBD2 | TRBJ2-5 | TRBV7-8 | TGTGCCAGCAGCTACCTGACTAGCGGGTCCCAAGAGACCCAGTACTTC | CASSYLTSGSQETQYF
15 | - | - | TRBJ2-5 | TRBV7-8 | TGTGCCAGCAGCCCGACGTGGGGGGAATTAGAGACCCAGTACTTC | CASSPTWGELETQYF
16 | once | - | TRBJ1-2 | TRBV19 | TGTGCCAGTAGTATAGGCGGGGTCATAGCTAACTATGGCTACACCTTC | CASSIGGVIANYGYTF
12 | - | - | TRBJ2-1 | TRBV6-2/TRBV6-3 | TGTGCCAGCAGTCTTAGCGACAATGAGCAGTTCTTC | CASSLSDNEQFF
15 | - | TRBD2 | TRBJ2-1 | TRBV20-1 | TGCAGTGCTTATCCGGGACTAGCGGGAGACGGTGAGCAGTTCTTC | CSAYPGLAGDGEQFF